A single sample is the source of the 15 T cell receptor beta chains below, sequenced in a study of blood T cell repertoires in COVID-19. The method was immunoSEQ multiplex PCR; TCRdb's version includes in-frame clones alone and lacks a portion of them. The sample lists some 400,000 clones; about 80% were seen once. The sequencing sample was made of peripheral blood. The receptors were gathered from a human donor with acute or convalescent COVID-19. The donor label of this sample is uncertain.

This clone came up once. This chain links TRBV5-1 with TRBJ2-7; 7 bases line up with TRBD1. V lost 5 bases, J lost 3 bases, and 11 bases stayed unmatched. There are 15 residues in the CDR3. Looked up from germline, CDR1 is SGHRS and CDR2 is YFSETQ. Written as DNA, the CDR3 is TGCGCCAGCAGGCGGGTATGGGACAGAGTCTACGAGCAGTACTTC. Translating it yields CASRRVWDRVYEQYF.

CDR3 in amino acids: CASSPRDTRYNEQFF. CDR3 nucleotide sequence: TGTGCCAGCAGCCCCCGGGACACTCGATACAATGAGCAGTTCTTC. The chain recombines TRBV7-8 with TRBJ2-1; tentative D call: TRBD1 (6 bases). V was cut by 5 bases and J by 4 bases, with 15 bases left in between. The CDR3 totals 15 residues. Germline V CDR1 and CDR2: SGHVS, FQNEAQ.

The rearrangement uses TRBV28 and TRBJ2-5; maybe TRBD1 (6 bases). Germline V gene sequence: CDR1 MDHEN, CDR2 SYDVKM. The CDR3 contains 17 residues. Deletions cut 3 bases from V and 3 bases from J, with 20 bases between. The CDR3 spells CASSFNIGQGIKETQYF. The CDR3 DNA reads as TGTGCCAGCAGTTTTAATATAGGGCAGGGGATTAAAGAGACCCAGTACTTC.

This clone was recorded a few times. Other DNA variants within this sample encode the same CDR3. This chain connects TRBV6-5 to TRBJ1-2; D unresolved. Trimming took 7 bases from V and 2 from J, leaving 8 bases between them. Germline V CDR1 and CDR2: MNHEY, SVGAGI. The CDR3 has 12 residues. The CDR3 sequence: CASKSGNYGYTF. Here the CDR3 DNA reads TGTGCCAGCAAGTCAGGAAACTATGGCTACACCTTC.

This clone has at least ten counts. This chain uses TRBV3-1 (or the pseudogene TRBV3-2) with TRBJ1-6; maybe TRBD1 (6 bases). Per the germline V gene, CDR1 is LGHDT and CDR2 is YNNKEL (reference sequence). The CDR3 spans 16 residues. V dropped 3 bases and J dropped 0 bases, with 9 bases sitting between them. DNA for the CDR3: TGTGCCAGCAGCCATACAGGGAGCTCCTATAATTCACCCCTCCACTTT. This sequence encodes CASSHTGSSYNSPLHF.

This clone was counted a few times. In DNA, the CDR3 is TGTGCCAGCAGGGTTACAGGGACTGAAGCTTTCTTT. Translation: CASRVTGTEAFF. The J gene is TRBJ1-1, the V gene TRBV6-5, with D possibly matching TRBD1 (6 bases). Germline V gene sequence: CDR1 MNHEY, CDR2 SVGAGI. V was shortened by 6 bases and J by 5 bases, with 10 bases between the two germline ends. The CDR3 is 12 residues long.

This clone came up a few times. The rearrangement links TRBV6-5 to TRBJ2-3; TRBD1 is a possible D gene (5 bases). V lost 10 bases to trimming and J lost 4 bases, with 21 bases between them. Germline CDR1 is MNHEY and CDR2 is SVGAGI. The CDR3 is 15 amino acids. This CDR3 is CAIFMPAIGADTQYF. For the CDR3, the DNA is TGTGCCATCTTTATGCCAGCGATAGGGGCAGATACGCAGTATTTT.

V and J are TRBV6-1 and TRBJ2-1; D is unresolved. The CDR3 extends over 11 amino acids. V gave up 3 bases and J gave up 12 bases, with 9 bases separating them. CDR1 is MNHNS and CDR2 is SASEGT in the germline V gene. The CDR3 DNA follows: TGTGCCAGCAGTGACACAGCCCCGCAGTTCTTC. Translated: CASSDTAPQFF.

The V and J genes are TRBV7-9 and TRBJ1-1; no reliable D call. This CDR3 is built from 13 residues. The V and J ends lost 5 bases and 1 base respectively, with 8 bases between them. Germline CDR1 and CDR2: SEHNR and FQNEAQ (reference sequence). The CDR3 protein is CASSLRQNTEAFF. In nucleotides, the CDR3 is TGTGCCAGCAGCCTACGACAGAACACTGAAGCTTTCTTT.

This clone has just one count. The gene calls are TRBV6-5 and TRBJ1-2, with TRBD1 matching over 7 bases. V lost 8 bases, J lost 8 bases, and 17 bases stayed unmatched. The CDR3 loop spans 15 amino acids. Germline loops: CDR1 MNHEY, CDR2 SVGAGI. The CDR3 region is CASEPRQGHYWGYTF. CDR3 nucleotide sequence: TGTGCCAGCGAACCGAGACAGGGACACTATTGGGGCTACACCTTC.

The V gene is TRBV5-5, the J gene TRBJ2-4; 9 bases agree with TRBD1. V lost 0 bases to trimming and J lost 9 bases; unmatched junction nucleotides: 13. Germline assignment: CDR1 SGHKS and CDR2 YYEKEE (reference sequence). CDR3 length: 17 amino acids. CDR3 nucleotides: TGTGCCAGCAGCTTGGCGGGGACAGGGCCCCAACTAGCCATTCAGTACTTC. Translating it yields CASSLAGTGPQLAIQYF. Full variable domain (remainder filled in from reference TRBV5-5 and TRBJ2-4): DAGVTQSPTHLIKTRGQQVTLRCSPISGHKSVSWYQQVLGQGPQFIFQYYEKEERGRGNFPDRFSARQFPNYSSELNVNALLLGDSALYLCASSLAGTGPQLAIQYFGAGTRLSVL.

This sequence joins TRBV19 and TRBJ1-5; D may be TRBD1 (5 bases). Trimming took off 4 bases at V and 1 base at J, with 17 bases between the two ends. Per germline, CDR1 LNHDA and CDR2 SQIVND (reference sequence). The CDR3 runs 17 residues. CDR3 region: CASSKRTSARSNQPQHF. The CDR3 DNA reads TGTGCCAGTAGTAAAAGGACATCGGCGAGGAGCAATCAGCCCCAGCATTTT.

The chain links TRBV5-1 to TRBJ2-2; no firm D call. This CDR3 spans 15 amino acids. Germline-derived CDR1 and CDR2 are SGHRS and YFSETQ. V was clipped by 4 bases and J by 1 base, with 11 bases between them. In DNA form, the CDR3 reads TGCGCCAGCAGCCTCGGGTCCTTGAACACCGGGGAGCTGTTTTTT. Translated: CASSLGSLNTGELFF. The full variable domain, completed using reference TRBV5-1 and TRBJ2-2, is KAGVTQTPRYLIKTRGQQVTLSCSPISGHRSVSWYQQTPGQGLQFLFEYFSETQRNKGNFPGRFSGRQFSNSRSEMNVSTLELGDSALYLCASSLGSLNTGELFFGEGSRLTVL.

The genes are TRBV27 and TRBJ2-7; 9 positions match TRBD2. The V and J ends lost 0 bases and 3 bases, in that order; junction bases with no gene match: 6. The CDR3 is 16 amino acids. Looked up from germline, CDR1 is MNHEY and CDR2 is SMNVEV (reference sequence). CDR3 protein: CASSLSKLAGNYEQYF. CDR3 DNA: TGTGCCAGCAGTTTATCGAAGCTAGCGGGAAACTACGAGCAGTACTTC.

The chain is built from TRBV6-5 and TRBJ1-6, with TRBD1 matching over 10 bases. In germline, CDR1 is MNHEY, CDR2 SVGAGI. This CDR3 spans 15 amino acids. The junction had 8 bases not matched to a gene; V was cut back by 5 bases and J by 10 bases. In DNA, the CDR3 is TGTGCCAGCAGTACCAGAGGACAGGGGGTGTCACCCCTCCACTTT. Translated: CASSTRGQGVSPLHF.